A single sample is the source of the 32 T cell receptor beta chains below, sequenced in a study of shared clonotypes between healthy human individuals. The data were produced by immunoSEQ multiplex PCR, yet TCRdb's version contains in-frame clones alone and is incomplete. Of some 900,000 clones detected, approximately 76% appear once; the ten largest clones hold nearly 1.5%. Sequences were obtained from memory CD4+ T cells sorted from blood. Subset meaning: CD45RA-negative fraction. Receptors were obtained from a man aged 18 to 30 in good health.

Worth noting for this clone: At one boundary the junction diverges from the germline segment, which might be a read error. The CDR3 loop reads CASSFSAGSTLDEQFF. The CDR3 nucleotides read TGTGCTAGCAGCTTCTCAGCGGGAAGCACCCTTGATGAGCAGTTCTTC. The chain recombines TRBV7-7 with TRBJ2-1; 7 nucleotides align to TRBD2. Germline CDR1 SSHAT, CDR2 FNYEAQ (reference sequence). The CDR3 loop spans 16 amino acids.

This chain joins TRBV30 and TRBJ1-4, with TRBD1 matching over 9 bases. Per germline, CDR1 GTSNPN and CDR2 SVGIG (reference sequence). Trimming took 2 bases from V and 0 from J; bases not matched to a gene: 4. CDR3 length: 16 amino acids. CDR3 sequence reads: CAWSPGTGTTNEKLFF. The CDR3 coding sequence is TGTGCCTGGAGTCCCGGGACAGGGACAACTAATGAAAAACTGTTTTTT.

The chain combines TRBV6-1 with TRBJ1-5, with D possibly matching TRBD1 (5 bases). Trimming stripped 6 bases from V and 7 bases from J, with 16 bases between. The CDR3 runs 14 residues. Germline V gene data show CDR1 as MNHNS and CDR2 as SASEGT. CDR3: CASRPTRDGQPQHF. The CDR3 coding sequence is TGTGCCAGCAGGCCTACCCGGGACGGGCAGCCCCAGCATTTT.

This clone has just one count. The chain combines TRBV18 with TRBJ1-1, with D uncertain. The germline V and J ends were trimmed by 1 base and 3 bases, with 6 bases remaining between them. Germline V lookup: CDR1 KGHSH, CDR2 LQKENI. The CDR3 extends over 13 amino acids. The CDR3 region is CASSPQHYTEAFF. The CDR3 nucleotides read TGTGCCAGCTCACCACAACATTACACTGAAGCTTTCTTT.

The J gene is TRBJ2-5, the V gene TRBV5-1, with TRBD2 identical over 14 bases. The V segment lost 4 bases and the J segment 5 bases; nucleotides outside the gene matches: 7. Germline CDR1 SGHRS, CDR2 YFSETQ. The CDR3 spans 16 residues. The chain's CDR3 is CASSHGLAGGGETQYF. In nucleotides, the CDR3 is TGCGCCAGCAGCCACGGACTAGCGGGAGGAGGGGAGACCCAGTACTTC.

On this clone itself: A read error may be the cause here, since a much bigger clone is one base away. This chain connects TRBV7-9 to TRBJ2-3; no clear D. The V gene's germline CDR1 is SEHNR and CDR2 FQNEAQ (reference sequence). CDR3 length: 11 amino acids. V lost 3 bases and J lost 4, with 2 bases in between. The CDR3 loop reads CASSFADTQYF. Written as DNA, the CDR3 is TGTGCCAGCAGCTTCGCAGATACGCAGTATTTT.

The chain employs TRBV28 and TRBJ1-2; 12 positions agree with TRBD1. The CDR3 is 16 amino acids. Losses at the gene ends were 3 bases for V and 6 bases for J; bases not matched to a gene: 8. CDR1 is MDHEN and CDR2 is SYDVKM in the germline V gene. CDR3 in amino acids: CASSLIRDRGHHGYTF. The CDR3 nucleotides are TGTGCCAGCAGTTTGATACGGGACAGGGGGCATCATGGCTACACCTTC.

This clone showed up just once. The chain links TRBV14 to TRBJ2-7; TRBD2 matches at 11 bases. Trimming removed 0 bases from V and 6 bases from J; junction bases left unmatched: 4. The germline V gene has CDR1 SGHDN and CDR2 FVKESK. CDR3 size: 15 residues. In DNA form, the CDR3 reads TGTGCCAGCAGCCAAGATAGCGGGAGGGCCGGCGAGCAGTACTTC. Protein product: CASSQDSGRAGEQYF.

CDR3 sequence (DNA): TGTGCCAGCAGGCGGACCGGGACAGGGGCCTACGAGCAGTACTTC. Encoded protein: CASRRTGTGAYEQYF. The chain carries TRBV28 and TRBJ2-7; 10 bases map to TRBD1. This CDR3 comprises 15 residues. Germline loops: CDR1 MDHEN, CDR2 SYDVKM. With V trimmed by 6 bases and J by 2 bases, 7 bases remained unmatched.

The rearrangement uses TRBV28 and TRBJ1-1; D gene ambiguous. Germline V gives CDR1 MDHEN, CDR2 SYDVKM. This CDR3 comprises 16 residues. Trimming cost V 5 bases and J 2 bases, with 18 bases left between them. CDR3 sequence reads: CASSPSGSGLNTEAFF. CDR3 sequence (DNA): TGTGCCAGCAGTCCAAGTGGTTCCGGTCTTAACACTGAAGCTTTCTTT.

V is TRBV7-3 and J is TRBJ1-6, with D perhaps TRBD1 (6 bases). Trimming left V 5 bases short and J 7 bases short, with 9 bases between. The germline CDR1 and CDR2 sequences are SGHTA and FQGTGA. The CDR3 consists of 13 residues. The DNA for the CDR3 is TGTGCCAGCAGCCCACAGGGCAATTCACCCCTCCACTTT. Translation gives CASSPQGNSPLHF.

This clone was detected ten times or more. The chain joins TRBV19 to TRBJ1-5; 7 bases fit TRBD1. The CDR3 runs 14 residues. CDR1 is LNHDA, CDR2 SQIVND, per germline (reference sequence). V lost 5 bases to trimming and J lost 4 bases; unmatched junction nucleotides: 5. CDR3 DNA: TGTGCCAGTAGTGACCAACAGGGGAATCAGCCCCAGCATTTT. The encoded protein is CASSDQQGNQPQHF. Using reference TRBV19 and TRBJ1-5 for the parts outside the CDR3, the full variable domain is DGGITQSPKYLFRKEGQNVTLSCEQNLNHDAMYWYRQDPGQGLRLIYYSQIVNDFQKGDIAEGYSVSREKKESFPLTVTSAQKNPTAFYLCASSDQQGNQPQHFGDGTRLSIL.

CDR3: CASSYSSANTEAFF. Written as DNA, the CDR3 is TGTGCCAGCAGTTACTCATCGGCAAACACTGAAGCTTTCTTT. The chain combines TRBV6-6 with TRBJ1-1, with D unclear. The germline gives CDR1 MNHNY, CDR2 SVGAGI (reference sequence). The germline V and J ends were trimmed by 0 bases and 2 bases, with 7 bases remaining between them. This CDR3 has 14 residues.

In nucleotides, the CDR3 is TGTGCCAGCAGCTCAGCGGGCAGGGGCAAGAACGAGCAGTACTTC. It translates to CASSSAGRGKNEQYF. The rearrangement uses TRBV5-6 and TRBJ2-7; perhaps D is TRBD1 or TRBD2 (6 bases each). V was pared by 3 bases and J by 5 bases, with 18 bases between. This CDR3 is 15 amino acids long. CDR1 is SGHDT, CDR2 YYEEEE, per germline.

The chain is built from TRBV5-8 and TRBJ2-3; tentatively, D is TRBD1 or TRBD2 (5 bases each). Trimming left V 3 bases short and J 4 bases short, with 15 bases between. The germline CDR1 and CDR2 sequences are SGHTS and YDEGEE. CDR3 length equals 15 residues. The CDR3 DNA is TGTGCCAGCAGCTGGGGCGGCGGGTCGTCAGATACGCAGTATTTT. Translated: CASSWGGGSSDTQYF.

This clone showed up just a few times. The J gene is TRBJ1-6, the V gene TRBV7-2; D gene unclear. Germline V gene sequence: CDR1 SGHTA, CDR2 FQGNSA. The CDR3 length is 15 residues. V lost 3 bases, J lost 5 bases, and 11 bases lay in between. The CDR3 here is CASSFSGGNNSPLHF. The CDR3 nucleotides are TGTGCCAGCAGCTTCTCGGGCGGCAATAATTCACCCCTCCACTTT.

The chain recombines TRBV10-1 with TRBJ2-3; 7 bases map to TRBD1. Germline V gene sequence: CDR1 WNHNN, CDR2 SYGVQD (reference sequence). The CDR3 is made up of 16 amino acids. The trim removed 4 bases at V and 3 bases at J, leaving 10 bases unmatched. CDR3: CASSVGQTTGTDTQYF. The CDR3 coding sequence is TGCGCCAGCAGTGTGGGACAGACAACCGGGACAGATACGCAGTATTTT.

This rearrangement joins TRBV14 to TRBJ1-2; D is unresolved. The CDR3 length is 13 residues. V was shortened by 0 bases and J by 3 bases, with 5 bases between the two germline ends. CDR1 and CDR2 (germline): SGHDN, FVKESK. CDR3 sequence reads: CASSQEWHYGYTF. The CDR3 DNA reads as TGTGCCAGCAGCCAAGAATGGCACTATGGCTACACCTTC.

The chain carries TRBV6-5 and TRBJ2-3; the D gene is possibly TRBD1 (6 bases). Germline CDR1 is MNHEY and CDR2 is SVGAGI. There are 11 residues in the CDR3. Trimming took 5 bases from V and 9 from J, leaving 9 bases between them. As DNA, the CDR3 is TGTGCCAGCAGTACAGGGAGAACGCAGTATTTT. Its protein is CASSTGRTQYF.

The rearrangement joins TRBV19 to TRBJ1-4, with D maybe TRBD1 (5 bases). The germline CDR1 and CDR2 sequences are LNHDA and SQIVND (reference sequence). The CDR3 contains 15 residues. Trimming took off 6 bases at V and 5 bases at J, with 16 bases between the two ends. CDR3 bases: TGTGCCAGTAGAACCCGCCCAGGGTCGAATGAAAAACTGTTTTTT. The encoded protein is CASRTRPGSNEKLFF.

This clone was recorded only once. This chain connects TRBV7-2 to TRBJ2-4; D is unclear. V lost 3 bases, J lost 0 bases, and 12 bases lay in between. The CDR3 covers 16 residues. Germline loops: CDR1 SGHTA, CDR2 FQGNSA. In nucleotides, the CDR3 is TGTGCCAGCAGCTTGTACGGGTCTGTAGCCAAAAACATTCAGTACTTC. Encoded protein: CASSLYGSVAKNIQYF.

The chain uses TRBV6-5 and TRBJ1-4; 9 nucleotides agree with TRBD1. The germline CDR1 and CDR2 sequences are MNHEY and SVGAGI. The V segment lost 4 bases and the J segment 15 bases; nucleotides outside the gene matches: 12. The length of the CDR3 is 14 residues. CDR3 nucleotides: TGTGCCAGCAGTTCGGGGGACAGGGCCCAAAGGTTGTTTTTT. It codes for CASSSGDRAQRLFF.

This chain links TRBV5-4 with TRBJ1-6; D might be TRBD1 (5 bases). V was clipped by 0 bases and J by 5 bases, with 9 bases between them. This CDR3 has 15 residues. The germline CDR1 and CDR2 sequences are SGHNT and YYREEE (reference sequence). This CDR3 reads CASSLGGLNNSPLHF. In nucleotides, the CDR3 is TGTGCCAGCAGCTTGGGGGGCTTAAATAATTCACCCCTCCACTTT.

This chain uses TRBV18 with TRBJ2-7; D is ambiguous. The CDR3 contains 13 residues. Trimming removed 3 bases from V and 1 base from J, with 7 bases in between. Per the germline V gene, CDR1 is KGHSH and CDR2 is LQKENI. The CDR3 DNA sequence: TGTGCCAGCTCACCGCAGGCATCCTACGAGCAGTACTTC. It is translated as CASSPQASYEQYF. Using reference TRBV18 and TRBJ2-7 for the parts outside the CDR3, the full variable domain is NAGVMQNPRHLVRRRGQEARLRCSPMKGHSHVYWYRQLPEEGLKFMVYLQKENIIDESGMPKERFSAEFPKEGPSILRIQQVVRGDSAAYFCASSPQASYEQYFGPGTRLTVT.

About this clone itself: The sample holds other DNA sequences that translate to the same CDR3. This chain links TRBV9 with TRBJ2-5, with 9 positions matching TRBD2. The J segment lost 5 bases and the V segment lost 0 bases, leaving 5 bases of the junction unmatched. CDR1 is SGDLS, CDR2 YYNGEE, per germline. CDR3 length: 15 residues. The CDR3 DNA reads TGTGCCAGCAGCGTAGGTGGAGCGGGGGGCGAGACCCAGTACTTC. Protein sequence: CASSVGGAGGETQYF.

The CDR3 DNA follows: TGCAGTGCTACCCCAGACAATGAGCAGTTCTTC. This gives the protein CSATPDNEQFF. The chain has TRBV20-1 and TRBJ2-1; D gene ambiguous. Per the germline V gene, CDR1 is DFQATT and CDR2 is SNEGSKA (reference sequence). The CDR3 is 11 residues long. Trimming pared 4 bases from V and 5 bases from J, leaving 6 bases between.

This clone was counted ten times or more. The rearrangement joins TRBV5-1 to TRBJ2-7; D not certain. CDR3 length equals 14 residues. Germline CDR1 SGHRS, CDR2 YFSETQ. V was pared by 2 bases and J by 0 bases, with 9 bases between. The DNA of the CDR3 is TGCGCCAGCAGCTTCGGAGACCTCTCCTACGAGCAGTACTTC. Protein sequence: CASSFGDLSYEQYF.

This clone was observed a handful of times. V is TRBV9 and J is TRBJ1-1; D ambiguous. There are 15 residues in the CDR3. The V gene's germline CDR1 is SGDLS and CDR2 YYNGEE. Trimming stripped 4 bases from V and 0 bases from J, with 13 bases between. CDR3: CASSPLQTMNTEAFF. CDR3 DNA sequence: TGTGCCAGCAGCCCATTACAGACCATGAACACTGAAGCTTTCTTT. Full variable domain (missing parts from reference TRBV9 and TRBJ1-1): DSGVTQTPKHLITATGQRVTLRCSPRSGDLSVYWYQQSLDQGLQFLIQYYNGEERAKGNILERFSAQQFPDLHSELNLSSLELGDSALYFCASSPLQTMNTEAFFGQGTRLTVV.

The rearrangement links TRBV25-1 to TRBJ2-2; D may be TRBD1 (5 bases). The V end lost 1 base, the J end lost 3 bases, and 18 bases lay between the germline ends. Germline CDR1 is MGHDK and CDR2 is SYGVNS. The CDR3 is 18 residues long. The CDR3 is CASSELSLQGRHTGELFF. Here the CDR3 DNA reads TGTGCCAGCAGTGAATTATCTCTGCAGGGTCGCCACACCGGGGAGCTGTTTTTT.

A note on this clone: It may be a read error: a sequence one base away is much more abundant. The chain uses TRBV7-9 and TRBJ2-2, with D uncertain. This CDR3 is 12 amino acids long. Germline V gene lookup returns CDR1 SEHNR and CDR2 FQNEAQ (reference sequence). The V end was cut by 2 bases, the J end by 6 bases, with 4 bases between. This CDR3 reads CASSLNAGELFF. The DNA for the CDR3 is TGTGCCAGCAGCTTAAACGCCGGGGAGCTGTTTTTT.

This clone was observed once. The V gene is TRBV19, the J gene TRBJ2-5; TRBD1 matches 9 bases. The DNA matches TRBJ2-7 better at its end, which makes the J call doubtful. CDR1 is LNHDA and CDR2 is SQIVND in the germline V gene (reference sequence). CDR3 size: 16 residues. CDR3 DNA: TGTGCCAGTAGTCCAATTACCGGGACAGGGTCCTACGAGCAGTACTTC. Amino acids: CASSPITGTGSYEQYF.

The chain is built from TRBV19 and TRBJ2-7; 7 positions match TRBD2. Germline CDR1 is LNHDA and CDR2 is SQIVND (reference sequence). Unmatched junction bases numbered 6, after V lost 6 bases and J lost 1 base. CDR3 length: 14 amino acids. CDR3 nucleotide sequence: TGTGCCAGTAGCCGGCGGGGGACTTCCTACGAGCAGTACTTC. As protein: CASSRRGTSYEQYF.